This TCR beta chain is from a study of beta chain features in type 1 diabetes. The CDR3 covers 15 residues. The V end was cut by 5 bases, the J end by 4 bases, with 18 bases between. The germline V gene has CDR1 SGDLS and CDR2 YYNGEE. The whole isolated RNA underwent reverse transcription, so sequencing captured expressed TCRB transcripts. Method: immunoSEQ multiplex PCR; TCRdb's copy keeps in-frame clones and lacks some. The data hold about 660,000 clones, with about 14% observed a single time. Of note for this clone: What it recognizes is unknown.

Study-wide points: Across all four CD4+ subsets, people with type 1 diabetes showed modestly shorter TCRB CDR3s.

V and J are TRBV9 and TRBJ2-5; weak D call: TRBD2 (6 bases). The TCR sequence derives from a young man with type 1 diabetes. Sequenced material: naive CD4+ T cells from blood. The CDR3 protein is CASSRGGGPGETQYF. For the CDR3, the DNA is TGTGCCAGCAGTCGGGGAGGAGGGCCCGGAGAGACCCAGTACTTC.